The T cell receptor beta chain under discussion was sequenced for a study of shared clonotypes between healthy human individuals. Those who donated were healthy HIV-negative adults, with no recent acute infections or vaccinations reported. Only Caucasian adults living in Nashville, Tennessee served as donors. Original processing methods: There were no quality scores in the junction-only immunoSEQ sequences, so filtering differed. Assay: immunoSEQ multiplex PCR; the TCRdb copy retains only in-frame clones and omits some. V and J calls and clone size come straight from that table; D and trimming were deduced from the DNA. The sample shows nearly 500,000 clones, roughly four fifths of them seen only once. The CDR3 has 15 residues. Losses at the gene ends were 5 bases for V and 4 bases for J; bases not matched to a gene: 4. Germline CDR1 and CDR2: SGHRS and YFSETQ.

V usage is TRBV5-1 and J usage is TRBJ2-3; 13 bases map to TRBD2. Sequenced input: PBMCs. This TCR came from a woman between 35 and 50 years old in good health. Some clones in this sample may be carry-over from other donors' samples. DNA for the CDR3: TGCGCCAGCAGACCCGGACTAGCGGGAGCAGATACGCAGTATTTT. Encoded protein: CASRPGLAGADTQYF.